These T cell receptor beta chains were read from a single sample in a study of T cell responses to AZD1222 COVID-19 vaccine. The method was immunoSEQ multiplex PCR; TCRdb's version includes in-frame clones alone and lacks a portion of them. The repertoire includes around 79,000 clones, about nine tenths of them detected once, and around 21% sits in the top ten. The starting material was peripheral blood, obtained on day 0 of AZD1222 vaccination. The source of these receptors is an adult in good health. CDR3s include the opening cysteine and the closing phenylalanine or tryptophan. D genes are given only for firm matches. Clone sizes are given selectively: once, few, many, or a class where the clone is expanded.

abundance	v_gene	j_gene	d_gene	CDR3aa	CDR3nt
.	TRBV9	TRBJ2-5	TRBD1	CASSARTGWETQYF	TGTGCCAGCAGCGCACGGACAGGGTGGGAGACCCAGTACTTC
.	TRBV6-1	TRBJ1-5	.	CASSEVAGSNQPQHF	TGTGCCAGCAGTGAAGTCGCGGGGAGCAATCAGCCCCAGCATTTT
.	TRBV5-6	TRBJ2-7	.	CASSRRKLNVEEQYF	TGTGCCAGCAGCCGACGCAAATTGAACGTGGAAGAGCAGTACTTC
.	TRBV3-1/TRBV3-2	TRBJ1-2	.	CASSQDLTGGYTF	TGTGCCAGCAGCCAGGACCTAACGGGTGGCTACACCTTC
.	TRBV27	TRBJ2-7	TRBD1	CASKGTGSSYEQYF	TGTGCCAGCAAGGGGACAGGGAGCTCCTACGAGCAGTACTTC
.	TRBV9	TRBJ2-5	.	CASSVGGGPQETQYF	TGTGCCAGCAGCGTAGGAGGGGGGCCACAAGAGACCCAGTACTTC
.	TRBV6-2/TRBV6-3	TRBJ1-1	TRBD1	CASSYSRGTGMNTEAFF	TGTGCCAGCAGTTACTCGAGAGGGACAGGCATGAACACTGAAGCTTTCTTT
.	TRBV6-1	TRBJ2-3	TRBD1	CASSEVDRATQYF	TGTGCCAGCAGTGAAGTGGACAGGGCAACGCAGTATTTT
once	TRBV4-1	TRBJ2-1	TRBD2	CASSLSGGAYNEQFF	TGCGCCAGCAGCCTTAGCGGGGGGGCCTACAATGAGCAGTTCTTC
.	TRBV9	TRBJ2-7	.	CASSVGTASSYEQYF	TGTGCCAGCAGCGTCGGGACGGCCAGCTCCTACGAGCAGTACTTC
.	TRBV28	TRBJ2-2	.	CASSWGGNTGELFF	TGTGCCAGCAGTTGGGGTGGAAACACCGGGGAGCTGTTTTTT
.	TRBV28	TRBJ1-1	.	CASSLVGNVEAFF	TGTGCCAGCAGTTTGGTGGGCAATGTTGAAGCTTTCTTT
.	TRBV24-1	TRBJ2-7	TRBD1	CATSTGQGREQYF	TGTGCCACCTCGACGGGACAGGGGCGCGAGCAGTACTTC
.	TRBV15	TRBJ2-3	.	CATSPVKDTQYF	TGTGCCACCAGTCCGGTGAAAGATACGCAGTATTTT
.	TRBV5-1	TRBJ2-2	.	CASSLEGPGELFF	TGCGCCAGCAGCTTGGAGGGTCCCGGGGAGCTGTTTTTT
.	TRBV2	TRBJ2-7	TRBD1	CASVLTGGGEQYF	TGTGCCAGCGTCTTGACAGGGGGAGGCGAGCAGTACTTC
.	TRBV28	TRBJ1-2	.	CASSTYLDYGYTF	TGTGCCAGCAGTACCTACCTGGACTATGGCTACACCTTC
.	TRBV7-2	TRBJ1-2	.	CASSLAEQGGYTF	TGTGCCAGCAGCTTAGCCGAGCAGGGTGGCTACACCTTC
.	TRBV9	TRBJ2-7	TRBD1	CASSVRTGYEQYF	TGTGCCAGCAGCGTCCGGACAGGGTACGAGCAGTACTTC
.	TRBV15	TRBJ1-5	.	CATSRDAAGDQPQHF	TGTGCCACCAGCAGAGATGCGGCAGGGGACCAGCCCCAGCATTTT
.	TRBV5-4	TRBJ2-3	.	CASSLIGSGTDTQYF	TGTGCCAGCAGCTTGATTGGGAGTGGCACAGATACGCAGTATTTT
.	TRBV28	TRBJ2-1	.	CASSSLEQFF	TGTGCCAGCAGTTCTCTTGAGCAGTTCTTC
.	TRBV9	TRBJ2-5	TRBD2	CASSSLAGRETQYF	TGTGCCAGCAGCTCGTTAGCGGGCAGAGAGACCCAGTACTTC
.	TRBV5-1	TRBJ1-1	.	CASSFAGPSEAFF	TGCGCCAGCAGCTTCGCAGGGCCCTCTGAAGCTTTCTTT
.	TRBV5-1	TRBJ2-1	TRBD2	CASSLRLAGGQFSNEQFF	TGCGCCAGCAGCTTGAGGCTAGCGGGAGGGCAGTTTTCGAATGAGCAGTTCTTC
.	TRBV5-6	TRBJ1-1	.	CASSLGPPTEAFF	TGTGCCAGCAGCTTGGGTCCCCCAACCGAAGCTTTCTTT
.	TRBV3-1/TRBV3-2	TRBJ1-2	TRBD1	CASARGTGGSANYGYTF	TGTGCCAGCGCAAGGGGGACAGGGGGTAGCGCTAACTATGGCTACACCTTC
.	TRBV7-2	TRBJ2-1	TRBD2	CASSLASTSSYNEQFF	TGTGCCAGCAGCTTAGCGTCGACTAGCAGTTACAATGAGCAGTTCTTC
.	TRBV12-3/TRBV12-4	TRBJ2-3	.	CASSPSTDTQYF	TGTGCCAGCAGCCCGAGCACAGATACGCAGTATTTT
.	TRBV3-1/TRBV3-2	TRBJ1-3	.	CASRQRAAFSGNTIYF	TGTGCCAGCAGGCAGAGGGCCGCCTTCTCTGGAAACACCATATATTTT
.	TRBV6-2/TRBV6-3	TRBJ1-2	.	CASSYEGADYGYTF	TGTGCCAGCAGTTACGAAGGAGCCGACTATGGCTACACCTTC
.	TRBV4-1	TRBJ2-7	TRBD2	CASSHSGTNSYEQYF	TGCGCCAGCAGCCACTCCGGGACTAACTCCTACGAGCAGTACTTC
few	TRBV3-1/TRBV3-2	TRBJ2-1	TRBD1	CASSHSGQGYNEQFF	TGTGCCAGCAGCCACTCGGGACAGGGATACAATGAGCAGTTCTTC